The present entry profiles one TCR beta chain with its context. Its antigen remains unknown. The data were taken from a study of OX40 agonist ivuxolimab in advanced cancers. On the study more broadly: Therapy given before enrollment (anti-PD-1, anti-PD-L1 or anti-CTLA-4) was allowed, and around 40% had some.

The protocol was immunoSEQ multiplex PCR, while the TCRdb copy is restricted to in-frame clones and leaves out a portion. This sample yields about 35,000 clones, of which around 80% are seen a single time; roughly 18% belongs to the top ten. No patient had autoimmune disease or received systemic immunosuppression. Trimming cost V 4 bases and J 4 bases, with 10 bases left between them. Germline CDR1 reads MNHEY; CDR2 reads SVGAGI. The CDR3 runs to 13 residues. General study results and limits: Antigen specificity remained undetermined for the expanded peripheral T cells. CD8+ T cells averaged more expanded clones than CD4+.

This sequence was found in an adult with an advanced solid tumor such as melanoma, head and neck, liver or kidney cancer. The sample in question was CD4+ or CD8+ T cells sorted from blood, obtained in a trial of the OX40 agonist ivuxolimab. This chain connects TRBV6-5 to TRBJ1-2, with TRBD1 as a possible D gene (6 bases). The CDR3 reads CASSLVRGYGYTF. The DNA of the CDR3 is TGTGCCAGCAGTTTAGTCAGGGGCTATGGCTACACCTTC.